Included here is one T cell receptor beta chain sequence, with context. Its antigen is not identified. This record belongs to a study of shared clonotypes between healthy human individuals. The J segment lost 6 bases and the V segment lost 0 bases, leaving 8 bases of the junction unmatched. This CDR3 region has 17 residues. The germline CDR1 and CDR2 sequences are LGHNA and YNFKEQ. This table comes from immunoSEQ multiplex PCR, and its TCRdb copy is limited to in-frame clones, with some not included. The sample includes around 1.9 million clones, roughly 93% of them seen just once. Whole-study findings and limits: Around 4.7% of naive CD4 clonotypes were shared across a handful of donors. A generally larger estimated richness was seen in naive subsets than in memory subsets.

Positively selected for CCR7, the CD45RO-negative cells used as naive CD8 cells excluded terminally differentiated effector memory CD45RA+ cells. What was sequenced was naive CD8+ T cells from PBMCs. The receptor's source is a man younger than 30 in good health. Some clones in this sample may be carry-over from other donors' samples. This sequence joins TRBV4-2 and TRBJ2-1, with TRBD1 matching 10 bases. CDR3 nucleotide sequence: TGTGCCAGCAGCCAAGACCGGACCCGGACAGGGGGCAATGAGCAGTTCTTC. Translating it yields CASSQDRTRTGGNEQFF.